This T cell receptor (beta chain) came from a study of T cell responses to AZD1222 COVID-19 vaccine (dated by TCRdb to the early 2020s). At the level of the whole study: A total of approximately 240 trial participants underwent TCR sequencing, of whom 200 to 220 received two doses of AZD1222 and about 26 received two doses of the MenACWY control vaccine. Trial participants were enrolled by age into subgroups of 18-55, 56-69 and 70-plus years, and roughly 150, 30 and 60 TCR-sequenced participants, respectively, were included in these subgroups. Results and caveats for the whole study, not just this receptor: A significant rise in spike-specific TCR breadth and depth was observed after two AZD1222 doses relative to day 0 and relative to MenACWY recipients. Most participants were white British and females outnumbered males, and the authors suggested that clonal diversity may have been underestimated. The 56-69-year group was small, and its depth increase did not reach significance, likely because of low power. No day 14 peak-response samples were available, so repertoires were characterized only after the peak T cell response. Only 5 to 7 AZD1222 recipients were SARS-CoV-2 seropositive at baseline, limiting conclusions about previously exposed vaccinees. Reportedly, almost half of the unique spike-specific TCRs recognized epitopes lying outside the regions that are mutated in the B.1.351 and B.1.1.7 variants. CD4 TCRs associated with the vaccine covered the entire spike protein, and the dominant responses were in regions 160-218 and 743-854.

The time point label, read with the paper, signifies: about 28 days (+/-7) after the second vaccine dose. AZD1222 recipients given second doses at about 4 weeks or at about 12 weeks were pooled, since spike-specific TCR depth and breadth were not found to differ between the two schedules. Vaccinee samples were obtained from the UK trials COV001 and COV002, which included a single-blind randomized controlled phase 2/3 trial of AZD1222 (ChAdOx1 nCoV-19) in healthy adults. For TCRbeta chain sequencing, PBMC samples from trial participants were taken at day 0 and at day 28 after the second dose. The CDR3 contains 15 residues, cysteine and phenylalanine counted. Of the read, only the CDR3 DNA is kept; its 45 bases are in frame from base 1. Via the germline V gene, CDR1 is MGHRA and CDR2 YSYEKL. V has 4 bases trimmed and J has 5 bases trimmed; junction bases matching no gene number 5. Of note for this clone: What this receptor recognizes is not known. No much larger clone is present one base from it, and per-base qualities are unavailable.

The CDR3 regions of human TCRbeta chains were analyzed by immunosequencing. The published analysis was carried out like this. TCRs in the repertoires were matched against a reference library of SARS-CoV-2-specific TCRs that had been generated with the MIRA antigen-specificity platform. Breadth meant the fraction of unique TCRs that were SARS-CoV-2-associated, whereas depth meant the fraction of total T cells that were SARS-CoV-2-associated. Using the MIRA data, each spike-specific TCR was mapped to the spike region that the TCR reacts to and placed in a CD4 or CD8 class. Log10-transformed breadth and depth values were compared by one-way ANOVA with Sidak's multiple comparisons tests. TCRdb re-hosts the immuneACCESS table, in-frame sequences only. Its copies lack some clones; in the studies checked, an unresolved V gene accounts for under half of them, and the cause for the rest is not known. V and J calls and clone size are those listed in that table; D and trimming were worked out from the DNA. The sample table shows 120,000 or so clones, and 70% to 85% are seen once. The ten biggest clones cover around 27% of the sample.

The sequence was obtained from an adult who received the AZD1222 COVID-19 vaccine. The rearrangement joined TRBV4-1 to TRBJ2-5; TRBD2 aligns with 12 central bases. The sample here was peripheral blood, taken 28 days after the second AZD1222 dose. The sequenced DNA is TGCGCCAGCAGCCCCGGGACTAGCGGGTGGGAGACCCAGTACTTC. The translation is CASSPGTSGWETQYF.